The rows below give T cell receptor beta chains drawn from one sample of a study of T cells in Graves' hyperthyroidism and ophthalmopathy. TCRdb re-analysed the multiplex PCR reads in MiXCR, keeping a single row per CDR3 protein. Of hundreds of thousands of distinct CDR3 sequences in the sample, roughly 45% are singletons; the top ten hold 7% to 7.5%. The material sequenced was peripheral blood or thyroid tissue (not recorded which). The origin of the receptors is an adult man with Graves' disease, either hyperthyroidism or ophthalmopathy (not recorded which). The CDR3 runs from the conserved cysteine through the conserved F or W. A D gene is named only where the DNA matches it firmly. Some rows mark clone size as missing; the rest say once, few, many or name a class of expanded clone.

>TRBV13|NA|NA|TRBJ1-1
TGTGCCAGCAGCTACACACCCCGGAGGGGGAACACTGAAGCTTTCTTT
CASSYTPRRGNTEAFF
>TRBV2|many|TRBD1|TRBJ1-6
TGTGCCAGCATTATTGACAGGGGGCTTCGGATTGCGAATTCACCCCTCCACTTT
CASIIDRGLRIANSPLHF
>TRBV7-9|many|NA|TRBJ1-3
TGTGCCAGCAGCACCACAGGATACTCTGGAAACACCATATATTTT
CASSTTGYSGNTIYF
>TRBV2|NA|NA|TRBJ1-1
TGTGCCAGCAGTGAAGGGGTTTGGGCCACTGAAGCTTTCTTT
CASSEGVWATEAFF
>TRBV7-9|few|TRBD1|TRBJ2-7
TGTGCCAGCAGCCAAGGATCACAGGGGGAACACGAGCAGTACTTC
CASSQGSQGEHEQYF
>TRBV2|NA|NA|TRBJ1-2
TGTGCCGAGTCGGGGGGCAATGGCTACACCTTC
CAESGGNGYTF
>TRBV12-3/TRBV12-4|once|NA|TRBJ1-5
TGTGCCAGCAGTTTGGGGGGGGGATTTCAGCCCCAGCATTTT
CASSLGGGFQPQHF
>TRBV5-1|few|TRBD1|TRBJ1-4
TGCGCCAGCAGCAAGACCGGGACAGGGGAAGAAAAACTGTTTTTT
CASSKTGTGEEKLFF
>TRBV7-2|NA|NA|TRBJ2-5
TGTGCCAGCAGCCCCCTCGGGCAAGGCGGGACCCAGTACTTC
CASSPLGQGGTQYF
>TRBV19|few|NA|TRBJ2-6
TGTGCCAGTAGTATAGTGCAGGGAAGTGGGGCCAACGTCCTGACTTTC
CASSIVQGSGANVLTF
>TRBV12-5|NA|TRBD1|TRBJ1-6
TGTGCCAGCAGCTCACCGGGAGGAGGGGGCGCTGGGAATTCACCCCTCCACTTT
CASSSPGGGGAGNSPLHF
>TRBV7-2|NA|NA|TRBJ2-7
TGTGCCAGCAGCCCCGGCCTCAGGGGTAGGACCTACGAGCAGTACTTC
CASSPGLRGRTYEQYF